The 5 T cell receptor beta chains below come from one sample, sequenced in a study of cytomegalovirus exposure and HLA in healthy donors. Here immunoSEQ multiplex PCR was the method, and the copy in TCRdb shows in-frame clones only, minus some. The sample yields roughly 330,000 clones, 87% seen once. The sequencing sample was made of PBMCs. These receptors were collected from a woman aged 25 to 39 in good health and CMV-seropositive.

V and J are TRBV7-9 and TRBJ2-1; D is undetermined. Germline V lookup: CDR1 SEHNR, CDR2 FQNEAQ (reference sequence). The CDR3 covers 12 residues. The CDR3 protein is CAYEVGLNEQFF. CDR3 coding DNA: TGTGCGTATGAAGTGGGTTTGAATGAGCAGTTCTTC.

The chain carries TRBV7-3 and TRBJ2-2; TRBD1 agrees at 10 bases. J was trimmed by 5 bases and V by 7 bases; bases with no gene match: 7. From germline, CDR1 is SGHTA and CDR2 FQGTGA. This CDR3 has 15 residues. Here the CDR3 reads CASNPTGGGTGELFF. CDR3 DNA: TGTGCCAGCAACCCGACAGGGGGCGGGACCGGGGAGCTGTTTTTT. Complete variable domain (other parts from reference TRBV7-3 and TRBJ2-2): GAGVSQTPSNKVTEKGKYVELRCDPISGHTALYWYRQSLGQGPEFLIYFQGTGAADDSGLPNDRFFAVRPEGSVSTLKIQRTERGDSAVYLCASNPTGGGTGELFFGEGSRLTVL.

This sequence joins TRBV7-2 and TRBJ1-2; a possible D gene is TRBD1 (6 bases). CDR3 size: 14 residues. Per the germline V gene, CDR1 is SGHTA and CDR2 is FQGNSA. Between the trimmed V and J ends, which lost 2 bases and 3 bases, there was a span of 10 bases. The CDR3 protein is CASSLPGGDYGYTF. CDR3 nucleotides: TGTGCCAGCAGCTTACCGGGGGGCGACTATGGCTACACCTTC.

The chain couples TRBV4-2 to TRBJ1-2; a possible D gene is TRBD1 (6 bases). Germline V gives CDR1 LGHNA, CDR2 YNFKEQ. The CDR3 loop spans 17 amino acids. Trimming pared 1 base from V and 1 base from J, leaving 16 bases between. CDR3 coding DNA: TGTGCCAGCAGCCAAGGAGGTCGGGGGGGCAGTAACTATGGCTACACCTTC. It specifies CASSQGGRGGSNYGYTF.

This CDR3 is CASSSGTGFDEQYF. As DNA, the CDR3 is TGTGCCAGCAGCTCCGGGACAGGGTTCGACGAGCAGTACTTC. The chain has TRBV27 and TRBJ2-7; 9 bases are shared with TRBD1. The CDR3 contains 14 residues. V lost 6 bases, J lost 5 bases, and 8 bases stayed unmatched. CDR1 and CDR2 (germline): MNHEY, SMNVEV (reference sequence).